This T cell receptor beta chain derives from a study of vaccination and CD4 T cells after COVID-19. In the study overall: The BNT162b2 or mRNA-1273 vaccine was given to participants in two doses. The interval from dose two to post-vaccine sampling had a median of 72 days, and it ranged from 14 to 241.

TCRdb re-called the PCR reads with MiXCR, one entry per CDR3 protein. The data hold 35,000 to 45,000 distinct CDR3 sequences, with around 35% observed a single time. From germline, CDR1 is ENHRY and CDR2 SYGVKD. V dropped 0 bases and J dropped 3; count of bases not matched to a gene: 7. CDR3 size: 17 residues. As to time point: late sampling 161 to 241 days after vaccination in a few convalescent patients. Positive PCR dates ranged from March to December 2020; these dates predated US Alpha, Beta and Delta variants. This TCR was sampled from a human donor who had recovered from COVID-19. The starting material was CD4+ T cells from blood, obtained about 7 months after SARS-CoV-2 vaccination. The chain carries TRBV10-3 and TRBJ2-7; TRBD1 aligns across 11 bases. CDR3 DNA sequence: TGTGCCATCAGTGAGTCGTACGGGACAGGGGGGCACTACGAGCAGTACTTC. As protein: CAISESYGTGGHYEQYF.